This T cell receptor (beta chain) was captured by sequencing in a study of blood T cell repertoires in COVID-19. Profiling relied on immunoSEQ multiplex PCR, and the TCRdb table lists in-frame clones only, not all of them. The data show 55,000 to 80,000 clones, with 81% seen just once and roughly 9.2% held by the top ten. The germline V gene has CDR1 SQVTM and CDR2 ANQGSEA. Unmatched junction bases numbered 8, after V lost 5 bases and J lost 5 bases. The CDR3 is made up of 14 amino acids. The source of this sequence is a human donor in a cohort sampled during active COVID-19. The chain uses TRBV29-1 and TRBJ2-2; TRBD2 agrees at 7 bases. Specimen: peripheral blood. The CDR3 reads CSVTGLGGTGELFF. The CDR3 DNA is TGCAGCGTTACTGGACTAGGAGGTACCGGGGAGCTGTTTTTT.